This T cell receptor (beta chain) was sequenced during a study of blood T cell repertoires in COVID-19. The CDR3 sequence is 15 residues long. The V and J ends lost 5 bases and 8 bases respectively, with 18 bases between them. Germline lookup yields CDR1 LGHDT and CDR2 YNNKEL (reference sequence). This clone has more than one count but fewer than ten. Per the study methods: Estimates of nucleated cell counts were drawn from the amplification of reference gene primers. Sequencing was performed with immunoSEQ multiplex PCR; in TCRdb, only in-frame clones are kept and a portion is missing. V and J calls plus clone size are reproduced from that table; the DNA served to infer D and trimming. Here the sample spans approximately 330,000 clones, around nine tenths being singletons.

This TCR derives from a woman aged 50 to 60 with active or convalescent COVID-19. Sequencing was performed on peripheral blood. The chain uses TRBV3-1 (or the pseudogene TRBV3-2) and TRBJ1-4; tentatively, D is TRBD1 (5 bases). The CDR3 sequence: CASSENRYSREKLFF. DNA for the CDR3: TGTGCCAGCAGCGAAAACAGGTATTCCCGCGAAAAACTGTTTTTT.